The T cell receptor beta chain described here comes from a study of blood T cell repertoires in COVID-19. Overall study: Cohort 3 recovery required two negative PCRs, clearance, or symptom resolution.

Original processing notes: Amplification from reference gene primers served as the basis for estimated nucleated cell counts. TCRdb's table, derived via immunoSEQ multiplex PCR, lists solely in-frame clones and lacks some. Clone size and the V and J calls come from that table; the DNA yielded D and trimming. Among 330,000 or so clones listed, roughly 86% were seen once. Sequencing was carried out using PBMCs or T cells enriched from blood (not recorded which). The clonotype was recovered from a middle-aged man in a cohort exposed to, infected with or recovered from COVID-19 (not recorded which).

The CDR3 region has the DNA TGTGCCAGCAGCCCGGGACAGGGATTACAAGAGACCCAGTACTTC. Its protein product is CASSPGQGLQETQYF. The chain recombines TRBV7-7 with TRBJ2-5, with 9 bases identical to TRBD1. CDR1 and CDR2 from the germline V gene are SSHAT and FNYEAQ (reference sequence). CDR3 length equals 15 residues. The trim removed 5 bases at V and 2 bases at J, leaving 6 bases unmatched.